These T cell receptor beta chains were read from a single sample in a study of blood T cell repertoires in COVID-19. Profiling relied on immunoSEQ multiplex PCR, and the TCRdb table lists in-frame clones only, not all of them. Of hundreds of thousands of clones detected, more than 75% appear once; the ten largest clones hold 2.6%. The sequenced sample consisted of PBMCs or T cells enriched from blood (not recorded which). The source of these receptors is a man in his sixties who had recovered from COVID-19. Each CDR3 is given with its conserved first and last residue.

CASSQVGDRGAEGYTF	TRBV4-2	TRBJ1-2
CAIGSTGNTIYF	TRBV10-3	TRBJ1-3
CASSPLRAGTGGARTEAFF	TRBV18	TRBJ1-1
CASSFLQGPAEQYF	TRBV5-6	TRBJ2-7
CASSLWTGFYEQYF	TRBV27	TRBJ2-7
CASSQETEANTEAFF	TRBV4-3	TRBJ1-1
CASSPRTSGFSVDTQYF	TRBV19	TRBJ2-3
CASSDYAIGYTF	TRBV2	TRBJ1-2
CASNRVSSYNEQFF	TRBV9	TRBJ2-1
CASSLRGTNRNEQYF	TRBV5-6	TRBJ2-7
CASSPGEGSYEQYF	TRBV4-2	TRBJ2-7
CASSHPGLALNEQFF	TRBV4-1	TRBJ2-1
CASSFGADTEAFF	TRBV7-2	TRBJ1-1
CASSYRQRNSPLHF	TRBV6-5	TRBJ1-6
CAISGVGGMNYGYTF	TRBV10-3	TRBJ1-2
CASSLDRTSYEQYF	TRBV11-2	TRBJ2-7
CASSRQGAGNTEAFF	TRBV5-1	TRBJ1-1
CASSHRDLGSWTEAFF	TRBV7-9	TRBJ1-1
CSADPGTGEYYGYTF	TRBV29-1	TRBJ1-2
CASSYSRQGEAFF	TRBV6-5	TRBJ1-1
CASSPGGRGGTDTQYF	TRBV7-6	TRBJ2-3
CAAGEPDQFF	TRBV20-1	TRBJ2-1
CASSQDTGTGVQPQHF	TRBV4-3	TRBJ1-5
CASSLLGGASVKLFF	TRBV7-8	TRBJ1-4
CASSYGETYEQYF	TRBV6-5	TRBJ2-7
CASSNRGYEQYF	TRBV19	TRBJ2-7
CATGTGGAYGYGYTF	TRBV6-5	TRBJ1-2
CASSPVRGITEAFF	TRBV6-6	TRBJ1-1
CASSPGGDSYEQYF	TRBV5-1	TRBJ2-7
CASGRTDKNSPLHF	TRBV5-8	TRBJ1-6
CASSLGQVLSGANVLTF	TRBV7-8	TRBJ2-6
CASSALAGGGEQYF	TRBV6-5	TRBJ2-7
CASSLPTEGQTSNQPQHF	TRBV27	TRBJ1-5
CASSGQGDIQYF	TRBV2	TRBJ2-4
CASSLVRLAGASHEQYF	TRBV5-5	TRBJ2-7
CAWGGRGNSGANVLTF	TRBV30	TRBJ2-6
CASSVEDRTYSGNTIYF	TRBV9	TRBJ1-3
CATRDSNYGYTF	TRBV24-1	TRBJ1-2
CASSPPTGSNYGYTF	TRBV18	TRBJ1-2
CAWSVIAGGGIQYF	TRBV30	TRBJ2-4
CASSTPRDRTYNEQFF	TRBV7-9	TRBJ2-1